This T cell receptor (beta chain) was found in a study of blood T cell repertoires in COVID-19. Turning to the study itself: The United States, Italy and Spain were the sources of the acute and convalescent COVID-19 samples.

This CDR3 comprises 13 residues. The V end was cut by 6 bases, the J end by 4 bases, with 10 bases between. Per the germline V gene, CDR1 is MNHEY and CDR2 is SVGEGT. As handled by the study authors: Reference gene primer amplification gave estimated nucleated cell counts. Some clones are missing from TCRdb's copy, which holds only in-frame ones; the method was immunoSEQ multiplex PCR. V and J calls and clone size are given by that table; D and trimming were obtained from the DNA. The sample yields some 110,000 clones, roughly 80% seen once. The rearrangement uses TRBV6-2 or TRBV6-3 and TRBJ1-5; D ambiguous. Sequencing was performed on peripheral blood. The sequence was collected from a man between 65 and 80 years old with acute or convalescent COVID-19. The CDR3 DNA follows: TGTGCCAGCAGCACTGACGGGAATCAGCCCCAGCATTTT. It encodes CASSTDGNQPQHF.